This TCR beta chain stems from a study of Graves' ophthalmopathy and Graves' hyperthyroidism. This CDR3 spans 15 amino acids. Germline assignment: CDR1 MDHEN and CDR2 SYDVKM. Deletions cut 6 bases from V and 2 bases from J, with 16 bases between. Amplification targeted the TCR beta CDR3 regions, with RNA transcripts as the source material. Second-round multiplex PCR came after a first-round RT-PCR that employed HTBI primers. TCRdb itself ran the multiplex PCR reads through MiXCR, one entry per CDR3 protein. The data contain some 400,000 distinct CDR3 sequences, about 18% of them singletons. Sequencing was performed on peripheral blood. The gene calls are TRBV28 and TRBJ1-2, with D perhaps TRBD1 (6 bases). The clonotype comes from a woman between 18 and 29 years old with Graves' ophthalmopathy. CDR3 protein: CASSAPRTANYGYTF. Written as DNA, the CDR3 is TGTGCCAGCAGCGCTCCCCGGACAGCGAACTATGGCTACACCTTC.